These T cell receptor beta chains were read from a single sample in a study of cytomegalovirus exposure and HLA in healthy donors. Sequencing was performed with immunoSEQ multiplex PCR; in TCRdb, only in-frame clones are kept and a portion is missing. The sample consists of about 120,000 clones, about 80% of them appearing once. The sample taken for sequencing was PBMCs. The receptors originated from a human donor in good health. The CDR3 runs from the conserved cysteine through the conserved F or W. Each record gives: clone size, J gene, D gene, V gene, CDR3 protein, CDR3 DNA. D genes are given only for firm matches. Rows may omit the clone size; those that give it use once, few, many or a size class.

.,TRBJ1-4,.,TRBV5-1,CASSLSPRSTNEKLFF,TGCGCCAGCAGCTTGTCGCCCAGATCAACTAATGAAAAACTGTTTTTT
once,TRBJ2-7,.,TRBV9,CASSVAVSLPFYEQYF,TGTGCCAGCAGCGTAGCTGTCTCACTCCCGTTCTACGAGCAGTACTTC
.,TRBJ2-7,TRBD2,TRBV5-1,CASSLDLAGGREQYF,TGCGCCAGCAGCTTGGATCTAGCGGGCGGGCGGGAGCAGTACTTC
.,TRBJ1-2,.,TRBV2,CASSEAGVGYGYTF,TGTGCCAGCAGTGAGGCGGGGGTTGGATATGGCTACACCTTC
.,TRBJ2-1,TRBD1,TRBV7-9,CASSLGVGQGHEQFF,TGTGCCAGCAGCCTAGGGGTCGGACAGGGCCATGAGCAGTTCTTC
.,TRBJ2-5,.,TRBV4-1,CASSHDTSKETQYF,TGTGCCAGCAGCCATGACACCAGTAAAGAGACCCAGTACTTC
.,TRBJ1-1,.,TRBV21-1,CASSKGLCRGVGTEAFF,TGTGCCAGCAGCAAAGGTTTGTGCAGGGGGGTAGGCACTGAAGCTTTCTTT
once,TRBJ1-6,.,TRBV7-9,CASSLAVSHNSPLHF,TGTGCCAGCAGCTTAGCAGTCAGTCATAATTCACCCCTCCACTTT
.,TRBJ1-1,TRBD1,TRBV5-1,CASSSTGTVNTEAFF,TGCGCCAGCAGCTCAACCGGGACAGTGAACACTGAAGCTTTCTTT
.,TRBJ1-2,.,TRBV28,CASSPYSLGYGYTF,TGTGCCAGCAGTCCCTACTCTCTTGGCTATGGCTACACCTTC
.,TRBJ1-2,TRBD1,TRBV27,CASRTGGSGYTF,TGTGCCAGCCGAACAGGGGGCTCTGGCTACACCTTC
.,TRBJ2-7,.,TRBV7-9,CASSLVLGNRADEQYF,TGTGCCAGCAGCTTAGTGCTGGGTAACAGGGCAGACGAGCAGTACTTC
.,TRBJ1-2,.,TRBV7-9,CSSSILPGGGYTF,TGTTCCAGCAGCATTCTCCCAGGTGGCGGCTACACCTTC
.,TRBJ1-1,.,TRBV7-3,CASSSGVGDTEAFF,TGTGCCAGCAGCTCGGGGGTTGGGGACACTGAAGCTTTCTTT
.,TRBJ1-4,TRBD1,TRBV11-2,CASSPGQPANEKLFF,TGTGCCAGCAGCCCGGGACAGCCGGCTAATGAAAAACTGTTTTTT
.,TRBJ2-3,.,TRBV18,CASSPLSTVTDTQYF,TGTGCCAGCTCACCACTGAGTACCGTCACAGATACGCAGTATTTT
.,TRBJ1-5,TRBD1,TRBV19,CASTGQGGNQPQHF,TGTGCCAGTACAGGACAGGGCGGCAATCAGCCCCAGCATTTT
.,TRBJ2-7,TRBD1,TRBV5-1,CASHLGQGNEQYF,TGCGCCAGCCATTTGGGACAGGGGAACGAGCAGTACTTC
.,TRBJ2-7,.,TRBV18,CASSPPSYEQYF,TGTGCCAGCTCACCTCCTTCCTACGAGCAGTACTTC
.,TRBJ2-1,TRBD2,TRBV7-6,CASSLGPGGWYEQFF,TGTGCCAGCAGCTTAGGCCCGGGGGGGTGGTATGAGCAGTTCTTC
.,TRBJ1-3,TRBD1,TRBV5-1,CASSLPTGARGNTIYF,TGCGCCAGCAGCTTGCCCACAGGGGCGAGAGGAAACACCATATATTTT
.,TRBJ2-3,TRBD2,TRBV27,CASSLISRTSGGYTQYF,TGTGCCAGCAGTTTAATCTCCCGGACTAGCGGGGGGTATACGCAGTATTTT
few,TRBJ2-7,TRBD1,TRBV10-3,CASSEGTGGSYEQYF,TGTGCCAGCAGTGAAGGGACAGGGGGCTCCTACGAGCAGTACTTC
.,TRBJ2-7,.,TRBV10-1,CASSFGPGEQYF,TGCGCCAGCAGTTTTGGACCGGGGGAGCAGTACTTC
.,TRBJ2-1,TRBD1,TRBV5-1,CASSLGQGGNEQFF,TGCGCCAGCAGCTTGGGACAGGGTGGGAATGAGCAGTTCTTC
.,TRBJ2-1,.,TRBV18,CASSPYGQHSYNEQFF,TGTGCCAGCTCACCATATGGGCAGCACTCCTACAATGAGCAGTTCTTC